Listed below are T cell receptor beta chains from one sample, sequenced in a study of blood T cell repertoires in COVID-19. Sequencing was performed with immunoSEQ multiplex PCR; in TCRdb, only in-frame clones are kept and a portion is missing. Of over 110,000 clones in the sample, 84% are singletons; the top ten hold approximately 5%. The sequenced material came from PBMCs or T cells enriched from blood (not recorded which). These receptors all stem from a man in his forties with acute COVID-19. Both conserved end residues are part of each CDR3.

J	V	CDR3
TRBJ2-5	TRBV30	CAWGGGETQYF
TRBJ2-1	TRBV5-4	CASSPRQGIDTDEQFF
TRBJ2-7	TRBV6-5	CATTSPISYEQYF
TRBJ2-1	TRBV5-4	CATGGTSEYNEQFF
TRBJ2-3	TRBV5-4	CASSPRQGSGTDTQYF
TRBJ2-7	TRBV10-1	CPIRGPYEQYF
TRBJ2-2	TRBV7-8	CASSKQGANTGELFF
TRBJ2-2	TRBV6-2/TRBV6-3	CASSSQAGELFF
TRBJ1-6	TRBV6-2/TRBV6-3	CASSYSWRGHSPLHF
TRBJ2-3	TRBV5-1	CASSLSQDTDTQYF
TRBJ2-2	TRBV29-1	CSADRTPTGELFF
TRBJ2-3	TRBV4-2	CASSQVGGAGTDTQYF
TRBJ2-1	TRBV7-9	CASSLVTGGHYNEQFF
TRBJ2-3	TRBV3-1/TRBV3-2	CASSEKSGRLPDTQYF